Here is one TCR beta chain with its context. What it binds is unknown. The read ends 3 residues before the CDR3 terminus; that terminus is restored from the germline J gene. V lost 8 bases, J lost 0 bases, and 2 bases lay in between. CDR1 and CDR2 from the germline V gene are MNHEY and SVGEGT. The CDR3 extends over 12 amino acids. The data were obtained in a study of Tregs in tolerant kidney transplant recipients. Related graft donors supplied nonmyeloablative bone marrow transplants, and mixed chimerism was transient. The assay was immunoSEQ multiplex PCR, and TCRdb's table has in-frame clones only and misses some. The table lists 25,000 to 40,000 clones, with less than 2% in the top ten. Study-wide results and caveats: Few patients were studied, so findings need validation in larger groups.

The TCR sequence derives from a human patient who received a combined kidney and bone marrow transplant. Certain T cells may be donor cells from the graft. V and J are TRBV6-2 or TRBV6-3 and TRBJ2-6; D gene uncertain. Here the sequenced sample was CD4+ T cells from blood (PBMCs), taken 24 months after the transplant. CDR3 sequence: CASRSGANVLTF. The sequenced part of the CDR3 DNA is TGTGCCAGCCGCTCTGGGGCCAACGTC.